A single sample gave rise to the 17 T cell receptor beta chains below, sequenced in a study of a mutant IDH1 vaccine in newly diagnosed glioma (TCRdb year 2021). The library was prepared using the immunoSEQ multiplex PCR assay. What TCRdb holds here is the immuneACCESS table cut down to in-frame rearrangements. Part of the clones is not present; checked against another copy, under half of the missing clones reflect an unresolved V gene, and the others are unexplained. In all, the sample holds about 40,000 clones, and roughly 89% of those were seen once. The biggest ten clones account for about 2% of the sample. In the paper's terms, the time point label means: week 11, during vaccination. Every vaccine dose consisted of 300 ug of a 20-mer mutant IDH1 peptide in Montanide, administered subcutaneously together with topical imiquimod. Their target antigens are unknown. This material consisted of PBMCs, taken from a glioma patient whose treatment included an IDH1 peptide vaccine. The receptor set was obtained from a man aged 40-49 years with glioma.

The chain employs TRBV7-2 and TRBJ2-7, with TRBD2 matching over 10 bases. V shed 3 bases and J 0 bases; nucleotides not matched to a gene: 2. The CDR3 has 15 residues. Germline CDR1 and CDR2: SGHTA and FQGNSA. CDR3 sequence (DNA): TGTGCCAGCAGCTTGCGGACTAGCGGCTCCTACGAGCAGTACTTC. Translation gives CASSLRTSGSYEQYF.

This rearrangement joins TRBV7-9 to TRBJ2-7; tentatively, D is TRBD1 (6 bases). Germline CDR1 and CDR2: SEHNR and FQNEAQ (reference sequence). V lost 4 bases and J 2 bases, leaving 15 bases between the germline ends. The CDR3 has 15 residues. The CDR3 loop reads CASSSDWTAPYEQYF. DNA of the CDR3: TGTGCCAGCAGCTCGGACTGGACAGCACCCTACGAGCAGTACTTC. Supplemented by reference TRBV7-9 and TRBJ2-7, the full variable domain reads DTGVSQNPRHKITKRGQNVTFRCDPISEHNRLYWYRQTLGQGPEFLTYFQNEAQLEKSRLLSDRFSAERPKGSFSTLEIQRTEQGDSAMYLCASSSDWTAPYEQYFGPGTRLTVT.

V and J are TRBV19 and TRBJ1-3; D remains ambiguous. This CDR3 region has 14 residues. CDR1 is LNHDA, CDR2 SQIVND, per germline (reference sequence). V lost 7 bases and J 0 bases, leaving 10 bases between the germline ends. The DNA of the CDR3 is TGTGCCAGTAACCTAAGGAGCTCTGGAAACACCATATATTTT. It is translated as CASNLRSSGNTIYF.

The rearrangement joins TRBV7-9 to TRBJ1-4, with D hard to call. The V end lost 5 bases, the J end lost 9 bases, and 16 bases lay between the germline ends. This CDR3 is 14 amino acids long. Per germline, CDR1 SEHNR and CDR2 FQNEAQ (reference sequence). Here the CDR3 DNA reads TGTGCCAGCAGCGTCAGTGGTATAATGAAAAAACTGTTTTTT. Translating it yields CASSVSGIMKKLFF.

On this clone itself: The same CDR3 is also encoded by other DNA sequences in this sample. The genes are TRBV7-9 and TRBJ2-5; no clear D. Trimming removed 3 bases at V and 2 bases at J, with 1 base between. This CDR3 contains 11 residues. CDR1 and CDR2 from the germline V gene are SEHNR and FQNEAQ (reference sequence). The CDR3 spells CASSLQETQYF. The CDR3 nucleotides are TGTGCCAGCAGCTTGCAAGAGACCCAGTACTTC.

This rearrangement joins TRBV27 to TRBJ1-2; 7 bases agree with TRBD1. With 8 bases clipped from V and 2 bases from J, the junction kept 8 bases outside the gene matches. CDR1 is MNHEY and CDR2 is SMNVEV in the germline V gene (reference sequence). The CDR3 has 14 amino acids. CDR3 bases: TGTGCCAGCGGCATACAGGGGTCCAACTATGGCTACACCTTC. Protein sequence: CASGIQGSNYGYTF.

V and J are TRBV7-8 and TRBJ1-1; tentative D call: TRBD1 (5 bases). From germline, CDR1 is SGHVS and CDR2 FQNEAQ. Trimming took 3 bases from V and 4 from J, leaving 9 bases between them. This CDR3 comprises 13 residues. The CDR3 reads CASSFRVGTEAFF. Written as DNA, the CDR3 is TGTGCCAGCAGCTTCAGGGTCGGCACTGAAGCTTTCTTT.

The chain joins TRBV2 to TRBJ1-1; possible D gene TRBD1, 6 bases. Germline assignment: CDR1 SNHLY and CDR2 FYNNEI. V gave up 7 bases and J gave up 4 bases, with 16 bases separating them. The CDR3 extends over 14 amino acids. In DNA form, the CDR3 reads TGTGCCAGCACCCAACAGGGTCCGGGCACTGAAGCTTTCTTT. This encodes CASTQQGPGTEAFF.

The chain uses TRBV6-5 and TRBJ2-3; possibly TRBD2 for D (6 bases). The CDR3 has 15 residues. Trimming pared 2 bases from V and 3 bases from J, leaving 12 bases between. Germline values: CDR1 MNHEY, CDR2 SVGAGI. The CDR3 protein is CASSYLGRPTDTQYF. Here the CDR3 DNA reads TGTGCCAGCAGTTACCTCGGGAGACCGACAGATACGCAGTATTTT.

The CDR3 loop reads CASSSGLGTKNIQYF. The CDR3 DNA is TGTGCCAGCTCATCAGGGTTGGGGACCAAAAACATTCAGTACTTC. The chain links TRBV18 to TRBJ2-4; weak D call: TRBD1 (5 bases). Looked up from germline, CDR1 is KGHSH and CDR2 is LQKENI. The V gene lost 5 bases and the J gene lost 2 bases, with 13 bases spanning the gap. The CDR3 totals 15 residues. The variable domain in full, completed from reference TRBV18 and TRBJ2-4, reads NAGVMQNPRHLVRRRGQEARLRCSPMKGHSHVYWYRQLPEEGLKFMVYLQKENIIDESGMPKERFSAEFPKEGPSILRIQQVVRGDSAAYFCASSSGLGTKNIQYFGAGTRLSVL.

In its sample, this clone was seen once. The chain uses TRBV14 and TRBJ2-5; TRBD1 aligns across 7 bases. Trimming removed 5 bases from V and 7 bases from J; junction bases left unmatched: 10. The CDR3 is 14 amino acids. CDR1 is SGHDN and CDR2 is FVKESK in the germline V gene. In nucleotides, the CDR3 is TGTGCCAGCAGCGGGGGACAGCGGTCGGGGACCCAGTACTTC. It specifies CASSGGQRSGTQYF.

The chain recombines TRBV20-1 with TRBJ2-7, with D hard to call. Germline V lookup: CDR1 DFQATT, CDR2 SNEGSKA (reference sequence). V was trimmed by 0 bases and J by 4 bases, leaving 1 base between them. The CDR3 totals 10 residues. The CDR3: CSARDYEQYF. In DNA form, the CDR3 reads TGCAGTGCTAGAGATTACGAGCAGTACTTC.

The V and J genes are TRBV4-2 and TRBJ2-7; 10 bases are a match to TRBD1. V was clipped by 8 bases and J by 3 bases; unmatched bases: 4. The germline gives CDR1 LGHNA, CDR2 YNFKEQ. The CDR3 is made up of 13 amino acids. The CDR3 nucleotides are TGTGCCAGCGCCCGGGACAGGGGCTACGAGCAGTACTTC. Protein product: CASARDRGYEQYF.

A few counts support this clone. V and J are TRBV5-4 and TRBJ2-3; 10 bases are shared with TRBD2. CDR3 length equals 18 residues. The germline gives CDR1 SGHNT, CDR2 YYREEE (reference sequence). The ends lost 1 base at V and 4 bases at J; junction bases unmatched: 12. The CDR3 nucleotides are TGTGCCAGCAGCTTGATCCCGGCAACTAGCGGGGCTCCAGATACGCAGTATTTT. This gives the protein CASSLIPATSGAPDTQYF.

The chain has TRBV27 and TRBJ2-7; 7 bases align to TRBD2. This CDR3 region has 16 residues. V shed 6 bases and J 0 bases; nucleotides not matched to a gene: 11. Germline V gene lookup returns CDR1 MNHEY and CDR2 SMNVEV (reference sequence). The CDR3 nucleotides read TGTGCCAGCAGCCGAATGACTAGCTCGAGCTCCTACGAGCAGTACTTC. It yields the protein CASSRMTSSSSYEQYF.

This clone was seen more than once but under ten times. The chain joins TRBV9 to TRBJ1-4; possible D gene TRBD1, 6 bases. This CDR3 has 14 amino acids. V lost 4 bases and J lost 0, with 7 bases in between. Germline V lookup: CDR1 SGDLS, CDR2 YYNGEE. The CDR3 reads CASSRTATNEKLFF. The CDR3 coding sequence is TGTGCCAGCAGCAGGACAGCAACTAATGAAAAACTGTTTTTT.

The rearrangement links TRBV5-8 to TRBJ2-1; D could derive from TRBD1 or TRBD2 (6 bases each). From germline, CDR1 is SGHTS and CDR2 YDEGEE. V was trimmed by 4 bases and J by 9 bases, leaving 17 bases between them. CDR3 length: 14 amino acids. The CDR3 sequence is CASSLGLEGGEQFF. The CDR3 DNA reads as TGTGCCAGCAGCCTGGGATTGGAGGGGGGTGAGCAGTTCTTC.